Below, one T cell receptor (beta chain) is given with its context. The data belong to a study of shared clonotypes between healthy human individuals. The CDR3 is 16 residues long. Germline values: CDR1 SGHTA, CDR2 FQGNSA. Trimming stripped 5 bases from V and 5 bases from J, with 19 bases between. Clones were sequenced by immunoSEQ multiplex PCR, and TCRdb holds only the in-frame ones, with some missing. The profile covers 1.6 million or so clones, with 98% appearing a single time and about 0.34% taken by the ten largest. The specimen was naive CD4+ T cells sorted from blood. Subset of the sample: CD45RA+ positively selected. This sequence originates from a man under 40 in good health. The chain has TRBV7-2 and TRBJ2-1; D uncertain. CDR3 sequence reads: CASSLVGVGSHNEQFF. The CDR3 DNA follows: TGTGCCAGCAGCCTTGTCGGTGTGGGTTCCCACAATGAGCAGTTCTTC. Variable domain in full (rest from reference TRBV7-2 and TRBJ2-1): GAGVSQSPSNKVTEKGKDVELRCDPISGHTALYWYRQSLGQGLEFLIYFQGNSAPDKSGLPSDRFSAERTGGSVSTLTIQRTQQEDSAVYLCASSLVGVGSHNEQFFGPGTRLTVL.